The 24 T cell receptor beta chains below come from one sample, sequenced in a study of blood T cell repertoires in COVID-19. Some clones are missing from TCRdb's copy, which holds only in-frame ones; the method was immunoSEQ multiplex PCR. The sample records around 250,000 clones, 85% to 90% being singletons. Input material: PBMCs or T cells enriched from blood (not recorded which). Every receptor here comes from a man aged 18 to 30 who had recovered from COVID-19.

This rearrangement joins TRBV11-2 to TRBJ1-1; TRBD1 aligns across 7 bases. The CDR3 is 13 amino acids. The germline V gene has CDR1 SGHAT and CDR2 FQNNGV. V lost 1 base to trimming and J lost 7 bases; unmatched junction nucleotides: 3. CDR3 residues: CASSLAGGDEAFF. CDR3 in DNA: TGTGCCAGCAGCTTAGCAGGGGGTGATGAAGCTTTCTTT.

The genes are TRBV19 and TRBJ1-2; D is undetermined. Trimming removed 1 base at V and 7 bases at J, with 13 bases between. CDR1 is LNHDA, CDR2 SQIVND, per germline (reference sequence). This CDR3 spans 14 amino acids. CDR3 sequence reads: CASSIGRGGGGYTF. As DNA, the CDR3 is TGTGCCAGTAGTATAGGTCGGGGAGGTGGTGGCTACACCTTC.

This rearrangement joins TRBV11-1 to TRBJ2-1; 15 bases are a match to TRBD2. CDR1 and CDR2 (germline): SGHAT, FQDESV (reference sequence). This CDR3 comprises 16 residues. Trimming took 6 bases from V and 1 from J; bases not matched to a gene: 1. This chain's CDR3 is CASSGLAGGSYNEQFF. As DNA, the CDR3 is TGTGCCAGCAGTGGACTAGCGGGAGGGTCCTACAATGAGCAGTTCTTC.

The V and J genes are TRBV7-2 and TRBJ2-3; tentative D call: TRBD2 (5 bases). V was cut by 5 bases and J by 3 bases, with 9 bases left in between. The CDR3 consists of 13 residues. CDR1 is SGHTA and CDR2 is FQGNSA in the germline V gene. In DNA form, the CDR3 reads TGTGCCAGCAGCCTCGGGGTAACAGATACGCAGTATTTT. This gives the protein CASSLGVTDTQYF.

The chain is built from TRBV30 and TRBJ2-7; TRBD1 matches at 11 bases. Germline CDR1 GTSNPN, CDR2 SVGIG (reference sequence). This CDR3 has 16 amino acids. J gave up 4 bases and V 6 bases, and 14 bases lay outside the gene matches. CDR3 in amino acids: CACRDRGYRASYEQYF. CDR3 in DNA: TGTGCCTGTAGGGACAGGGGGTATCGAGCCTCTTACGAGCAGTACTTC.

The chain has TRBV10-3 and TRBJ2-7; 12 bases map to TRBD2. The CDR3 extends over 15 amino acids. Germline V gives CDR1 ENHRY, CDR2 SYGVKD. V shed 7 bases and J 2 bases; nucleotides not matched to a gene: 6. The CDR3 reads CAITDRTSGTYEQYF. The CDR3 DNA sequence: TGTGCCATCACCGACCGGACTAGCGGGACCTACGAGCAGTACTTC.

This clone showed up just a few times. The chain is built from TRBV2 and TRBJ1-5; D may be TRBD1 (5 bases). The CDR3 spans 12 residues. V was trimmed by 2 bases and J by 7 bases, leaving 6 bases between them. Germline loops: CDR1 SNHLY, CDR2 FYNNEI. CDR3 nucleotides: TGTGCCAGCAGTGAAAACAGGCAGCCCCAGCATTTT. Encoded protein: CASSENRQPQHF.

The chain has TRBV19 and TRBJ1-1; D not certain. This CDR3 spans 11 amino acids. Germline V gene sequence: CDR1 LNHDA, CDR2 SQIVND (reference sequence). V was clipped by 2 bases and J by 11 bases, with 9 bases between them. DNA for the CDR3: TGTGCCAGTAGTATATTTCGGTTGGCTTTCTTT. Protein sequence: CASSIFRLAFF.

J is TRBJ1-2 and V is TRBV7-9; D is possibly TRBD1 (6 bases). The V gene's germline CDR1 is SEHNR and CDR2 FQNEAQ (reference sequence). The CDR3 sequence is 11 residues long. V was trimmed by 8 bases and J by 12 bases, leaving 16 bases between them. The CDR3 region is CASGEQGHDTF. The CDR3 nucleotides are TGTGCCAGCGGTGAACAGGGTCATGACACCTTC.

V is TRBV12-3 or TRBV12-4 and J is TRBJ1-6; no definite D call. V lost 5 bases, J lost 7 bases, and 9 bases lay in between. CDR3 length: 13 residues. The CDR3 region has the DNA TGTGCCAGCAGTCCAAACTTGAATTCACCCCTCCACTTT. It yields the protein CASSPNLNSPLHF.

The rearrangement uses TRBV5-1 and TRBJ2-2, with D possibly matching TRBD2 (5 bases). Germline V gives CDR1 SGHRS, CDR2 YFSETQ. Trimming pared 5 bases from V and 7 bases from J, leaving 18 bases between. The CDR3 runs to 15 residues. In DNA form, the CDR3 reads TGCGCCAGCAGTCCCCCCCGAGGGCAACGCGGGGAGCTGTTTTTT. Amino acid sequence: CASSPPRGQRGELFF.

This chain uses TRBV6-5 with TRBJ2-5, with TRBD1 matching 7 bases. CDR1 is MNHEY and CDR2 is SVGAGI in the germline V gene. V lost 6 bases to trimming and J lost 10 bases; unmatched junction nucleotides: 14. This CDR3 region has 14 residues. The CDR3 nucleotides are TGTGCCAGCAGCCCGGACAGGTTGGGGATGGACCAGTACTTC. It encodes CASSPDRLGMDQYF.

The gene calls are TRBV3-1 (or the pseudogene TRBV3-2) and TRBJ2-5; 11 bases fit TRBD2. The germline V gene has CDR1 LGHDT and CDR2 YNNKEL (reference sequence). CDR3 length: 15 amino acids. J was trimmed by 4 bases and V by 3 bases; bases with no gene match: 4. The CDR3 coding sequence is TGTGCCAGCAGCCATAGCGGGGGGGCCTCAGAGACCCAGTACTTC. Encoded protein: CASSHSGGASETQYF.

V and J are TRBV30 and TRBJ2-3; D perhaps matches TRBD2 (5 bases). The germline CDR1 and CDR2 sequences are GTSNPN and SVGIG (reference sequence). This CDR3 region has 13 residues. Deletions cut 0 bases from V and 8 bases from J, with 12 bases between. CDR3 loop: CAWSVRREGTQYF. The CDR3 DNA sequence: TGTGCCTGGAGTGTACGCCGAGAGGGTACGCAGTATTTT. Full variable domain (rest looked up from reference TRBV30 and TRBJ2-3): SQTIHQWPATLVQPVGSPLSLECTVEGTSNPNLYWYRQAAGRGLQLLFYSVGIGQISSEVPQNLSASRPQDRQFILSSKKLLLSDSGFYLCAWSVRREGTQYFGPGTRLTVL.

The V gene is TRBV18, the J gene TRBJ2-6, with 8 bases lining up with TRBD1. CDR1 KGHSH and CDR2 LQKENI come from the germline V gene. V dropped 2 bases and J dropped 2; count of bases not matched to a gene: 5. The CDR3 loop spans 17 amino acids. CDR3 protein: CASSPRTGSPGANVLTF. The CDR3 DNA reads as TGTGCCAGCTCACCAAGGACAGGGTCTCCTGGGGCCAACGTCCTGACTTTC.

This clone was seen just once. The rearrangement uses TRBV4-1 and TRBJ2-1, with 7 bases that match TRBD2. V lost 1 base, J lost 3 bases, and 6 bases stayed unmatched. Germline V lookup: CDR1 MGHRA, CDR2 YSYEKL. The CDR3 consists of 16 residues. CDR3 in DNA: TGCGCCAGCAGCCAAGGGCCTAGCGGCCTCTACAATGAGCAGTTCTTC. Translated: CASSQGPSGLYNEQFF.

This chain links TRBV7-8 with TRBJ1-2; the D gene is possibly TRBD1 (6 bases). The germline V gene has CDR1 SGHVS and CDR2 FQNEAQ. CDR3 length equals 14 residues. V lost 5 bases to trimming and J lost 1 base, with 11 bases between them. The CDR3 coding sequence is TGTGCCAGCAGCCTCCGGACAGATAACTATGGCTACACCTTC. Its translation is CASSLRTDNYGYTF.

V and J are TRBV28 and TRBJ2-1; 12 bases map to TRBD2. Germline V gives CDR1 MDHEN, CDR2 SYDVKM. The CDR3 runs 17 residues. Trimming cost V 5 bases and J 6 bases; bases outside gene matches: 11. The CDR3 reads CASSLRTSGMKRNEQFF. CDR3 bases: TGTGCCAGCAGTCTCAGGACTAGCGGGATGAAGCGCAATGAGCAGTTCTTC.

CDR3: CASSLKGGNTEAFF. CDR3 nucleotides: TGCGCCAGCAGCTTAAAGGGAGGGAACACTGAAGCTTTCTTT. The chain joins TRBV5-1 to TRBJ1-1; no definite D call. The CDR3 loop spans 14 amino acids. Trimming took 2 bases from V and 1 from J, leaving 9 bases between them. Looked up from germline, CDR1 is SGHRS and CDR2 is YFSETQ.

CDR3 residues: CASSLVTMGLGEKLFF. The CDR3 DNA reads as TGTGCCAGCAGCTTAGTAACCATGGGGCTAGGGGAAAAACTGTTTTTT. The V gene is TRBV11-2, the J gene TRBJ1-4, with a possible D match to TRBD1 (5 bases). The CDR3 spans 16 residues. The ends were cut back, 1 base at V and 8 bases at J, with 17 bases in the middle. CDR1 and CDR2 (germline): SGHAT, FQNNGV.

The rearrangement links TRBV27 to TRBJ2-3; the match to TRBD2 covers 9 bases. This CDR3 region has 15 residues. CDR1 is MNHEY and CDR2 is SMNVEV in the germline V gene (reference sequence). The ends lost 5 bases at V and 4 bases at J; junction bases unmatched: 7. CDR3 loop: CASSMSGRMADTQYF. Here the CDR3 DNA reads TGTGCCAGCAGTATGAGCGGGAGGATGGCAGATACGCAGTATTTT.

The V gene is TRBV28, the J gene TRBJ1-2, with a weak D call TRBD1 (5 bases). Germline assignment: CDR1 MDHEN and CDR2 SYDVKM. The CDR3 has 14 amino acids. The V and J ends lost 3 bases and 8 bases respectively, with 16 bases between them. The CDR3 loop reads CASSFLPGGGGYTF. The CDR3 DNA follows: TGTGCCAGCAGTTTTCTTCCCGGTGGGGGGGGCTACACCTTC.

V and J are TRBV5-1 and TRBJ2-7; D perhaps matches TRBD2 (5 bases). Trimming took off 5 bases at V and 0 bases at J, with 12 bases between the two ends. CDR1 and CDR2 (germline): SGHRS, YFSETQ. This CDR3 is 14 amino acids long. The CDR3 bases are TGCGCCAGCAGAAAACCTGGGAGCTCCTACGAGCAGTACTTC. It specifies CASRKPGSSYEQYF.

The chain uses TRBV7-9 and TRBJ2-3; the match to TRBD2 covers 7 bases. There are 15 residues in the CDR3. The germline gives CDR1 SEHNR, CDR2 FQNEAQ (reference sequence). Unmatched junction bases numbered 8, after V lost 4 bases and J lost 4 bases. The CDR3 region is CASSSPGGSSDTQYF. CDR3 in DNA: TGTGCCAGCAGCTCTCCGGGCGGGAGTTCAGATACGCAGTATTTT.